Listed below are T cell receptor beta chains from one sample, sequenced in a study of graft-versus-host responses after intestinal transplantation. For these receptors, no antigen is known. Measured with immunoSEQ multiplex PCR; TCRdb has only the in-frame clones, and not every one. The sample gives fewer than 120,000 clones, 85% to 95% of which show up once; 0.4% to 0.55% is in the top ten. This specimen was unstimulated CD8+ T cells sorted from spleen or lymph node cells, taken before intestinal transplant. Receptors originate from a human donor who received an intestinal transplant. Each CDR3 is given with its conserved first and last residue. The D gene is left open where the match is weak. Clone size is shown for a subset of rows, as once, few, many or a class of expanded clone.

size	D	V	J	CDR3	DNA
NA	TRBD1	TRBV28	TRBJ1-1	CASRRGQGAFF	TGTGCCAGCAGGCGGGGACAGGGAGCTTTCTTT
NA	TRBD1	TRBV2	TRBJ1-1	CARGLRQGNTEAFF	TGTGCCAGGGGCCTAAGACAGGGGAACACTGAAGCTTTCTTT
NA	NA	TRBV6-5	TRBJ2-1	CASSYSNKNEQFF	TGTGCCAGCAGTTACTCGAACAAGAATGAGCAGTTCTTC
NA	NA	TRBV6-5	TRBJ1-5	CASSYGGQGQPQHF	TGTGCCAGCAGTTACGGGGGCCAGGGTCAGCCCCAGCATTTT
NA	NA	TRBV9	TRBJ2-3	CASSAGGGWTTDTQYF	TGTGCCAGCAGCGCTGGTGGAGGCTGGACCACAGATACGCAGTATTTT
NA	NA	TRBV6-5	TRBJ2-5	CASRSGQRSETQYF	TGTGCCAGCAGATCCGGACAGCGATCAGAGACCCAGTACTTC
NA	NA	TRBV27	TRBJ1-5	CASSQSGPPKPQHF	TGTGCCAGCAGCCAATCAGGGCCCCCAAAGCCCCAGCATTTT
once	NA	TRBV5-6	TRBJ1-1	CASSLAAGGTEAFF	TGTGCCAGCAGCTTGGCCGCGGGGGGGACTGAAGCTTTCTTT
NA	NA	TRBV7-8	TRBJ1-2	CASSLAQVLYGYTF	TGTGCCAGCAGCTTAGCACAGGTCCTCTATGGCTACACCTTC
NA	NA	TRBV19	TRBJ2-7	CASSIDLSISYEQYF	TGTGCCAGTAGTATAGATCTCAGTATCTCCTACGAGCAGTACTTC
NA	NA	TRBV6-6	TRBJ2-1	CASSSFVGQFF	TGTGCCAGCAGTTCTTTTGTAGGGCAGTTCTTC
NA	NA	TRBV5-8	TRBJ1-1	CASSPTPLRAIAEAFF	TGTGCCAGCAGCCCCACCCCTTTGAGGGCTATAGCTGAAGCTTTCTTT
NA	NA	TRBV6-5	TRBJ1-4	CASSGAPNEKLFF	TGTGCCAGCAGCGGGGCCCCTAATGAAAAACTGTTTTTT
NA	NA	TRBV27	TRBJ1-1	CASSLGGNTEAFF	TGTGCCAGCAGTTTGGGTGGGAATACTGAAGCTTTCTTT
NA	NA	TRBV30	TRBJ1-1	CAWSPVSVTEAFF	TGTGCCTGGAGCCCTGTAAGTGTGACTGAAGCTTTCTTT
NA	NA	TRBV11-2	TRBJ1-5	CASSSGNQPQHF	TGTGCCAGCAGCTCCGGCAATCAGCCCCAGCATTTT
once	TRBD2	TRBV19	TRBJ2-1	CASSIDPSGSFLYNEQFF	TGTGCCAGTAGTATAGATCCTAGCGGGAGCTTCCTTTACAATGAGCAGTTCTTC
NA	NA	TRBV4-1	TRBJ2-7	CASSQDGRYEQYF	TGCGCCAGCAGCCAAGATGGTCGCTACGAGCAGTACTTC
NA	NA	TRBV27	TRBJ2-7	CASSPDSIYEQYF	TGTGCCAGCAGCCCGGACTCAATCTACGAGCAGTACTTC
NA	TRBD2	TRBV7-3	TRBJ2-3	CASSPRGGTDTQYF	TGTGCCAGCAGCCCAAGGGGAGGGACAGATACGCAGTATTTT
NA	TRBD2	TRBV19	TRBJ2-1	CASSPSSGPQFF	TGTGCCAGTAGTCCTTCTAGCGGTCCGCAGTTCTTC
NA	NA	TRBV7-2	TRBJ2-1	CASSAYRGLQGLHEQFF	TGTGCCAGCAGCGCATACAGGGGACTGCAGGGGCTACATGAGCAGTTCTTC
NA	NA	TRBV7-3	TRBJ2-7	CASSPRSAGPTAYEQYF	TGTGCCAGCAGCCCCCGGAGCGCGGGTCCAACCGCCTACGAGCAGTACTTC
NA	NA	TRBV9	TRBJ2-1	CASSDPRLSNEQFF	TGTGCCAGCAGCGATCCGAGACTGTCAAATGAGCAGTTCTTC
NA	NA	TRBV5-1	TRBJ2-3	CASSPRERGTDTQYF	TGCGCCAGCAGCCCTCGGGAGCGGGGCACAGATACGCAGTATTTT
NA	NA	TRBV11-2	TRBJ2-7	CASSLDEQYF	TGTGCCAGCAGCTTGGACGAGCAGTACTTC
NA	TRBD2	TRBV19	TRBJ2-1	CASSILPGTNNEQFF	TGTGCCAGTAGTATACTTCCCGGGACTAACAATGAGCAGTTCTTC
few	TRBD2	TRBV4-1	TRBJ2-1	CASRQLAGEHEQFF	TGCGCCAGCAGACAACTAGCGGGAGAGCATGAGCAGTTCTTC
NA	NA	TRBV13	TRBJ1-2	CASSLGGNYGYTF	TGTGCCAGCAGCTTAGGAGGGAATTATGGCTACACCTTC
NA	TRBD2	TRBV19	TRBJ2-1	CASSMAGTTNNEQFF	TGTGCCAGTAGTATGGCCGGGACTACCAACAATGAGCAGTTCTTC
NA	NA	TRBV5-6	TRBJ2-1	CASSQGSVNEQFF	TGTGCCAGCAGTCAGGGATCGGTCAATGAGCAGTTCTTC
NA	TRBD1	TRBV15	TRBJ2-1	CATSRVLTGFYNEQFF	TGTGCCACCAGCAGAGTACTGACAGGGTTCTACAATGAGCAGTTCTTC
NA	NA	TRBV13	TRBJ2-2	CASSPTGVGGELFF	TGTGCCAGCAGCCCCACGGGAGTTGGCGGGGAGCTGTTTTTT
NA	NA	TRBV6-5	TRBJ2-3	CASSYLDSFTDTQYF	TGTGCCAGCAGTTACTTGGACAGTTTCACAGATACGCAGTATTTT
NA	NA	TRBV6-6	TRBJ1-5	CASSLNRQEGQHF	TGTGCCAGCAGCCTCAATCGACAGGAGGGCCAGCATTTT
NA	NA	TRBV6-5	TRBJ2-1	CASSYSAGFYNEQFF	TGTGCCAGCAGTTACTCGGCAGGGTTCTACAATGAGCAGTTCTTC
NA	NA	TRBV30	TRBJ2-2	CAWTGTPSGTGELFF	TGTGCCTGGACCGGGACCCCCAGCGGGACCGGGGAGCTGTTTTTT
NA	NA	TRBV6-5	TRBJ2-2	CASSYGGAGELFF	TGTGCCAGCAGTTACGGGGGGGCTGGGGAGCTGTTTTTT
NA	TRBD1	TRBV5-4	TRBJ2-3	CASSSPTGGTDTQYF	TGTGCCAGCAGCTCGCCGACAGGGGGCACAGATACGCAGTATTTT
once	TRBD1	TRBV5-6	TRBJ2-7	CASTRGPDRGNYEQYF	TGTGCCAGCACCCGTGGACCAGACAGGGGAAACTACGAGCAGTACTTC
NA	TRBD1	TRBV2	TRBJ2-3	CASSESADRGTDTQYF	TGTGCCAGCAGCGAAAGCGCGGACAGGGGCACAGATACGCAGTATTTT
once	TRBD1	TRBV30	TRBJ2-3	CAWSFGQGTDTQYF	TGTGCCTGGAGTTTCGGACAGGGGACAGATACGCAGTATTTT
NA	NA	TRBV25-1	TRBJ1-4	CASSQGGKLFF	TGTGCCAGCAGTCAGGGTGGAAAACTGTTTTTT
NA	NA	TRBV27	TRBJ2-7	CASSYQGSSYEQCF	TGTGCCAGCAGTTATCAGGGGAGCTCCTACGAGCAGTGCTTC
once	NA	TRBV6-5	TRBJ2-7	CASSYSGRNEQYF	TGTGCCAGCAGTTACTCAGGTCGGAACGAGCAGTACTTC
NA	TRBD1	TRBV4-1	TRBJ1-5	CASSQGWTGVYQPQHF	TGCGCCAGCAGCCAAGGGTGGACAGGGGTTTATCAGCCCCAGCATTTT
NA	NA	TRBV5-4	TRBJ2-7	CASTYSREQYF	TGTGCCAGCACATACTCGAGGGAGCAGTACTTC
NA	NA	TRBV9	TRBJ2-7	CASSVRDGIPYEQYF	TGTGCCAGCAGCGTAAGGGACGGGATCCCCTACGAGCAGTACTTC
NA	NA	TRBV27	TRBJ2-1	CASSLFAGGSMDEQFF	TGTGCCAGCAGTTTGTTCGCAGGCGGCAGTATGGATGAGCAGTTCTTC
NA	TRBD2	TRBV19	TRBJ2-2	CASSISSGRMWELFF	TGTGCCAGTAGTATCTCTAGCGGGAGAATGTGGGAGCTGTTTTTT
NA	NA	TRBV2	TRBJ1-5	CASSDVRSDSNQPQHF	TGTGCCAGCAGTGACGTTCGCTCAGATAGCAATCAGCCCCAGCATTTT
NA	TRBD2	TRBV11-1	TRBJ2-5	CASSLAQREGETQYF	TGTGCCAGCAGCTTAGCCCAGCGGGAAGGAGAGACCCAGTACTTC
NA	TRBD1	TRBV6-1	TRBJ2-7	CASSADTSTGWSYEQYF	TGTGCCAGCAGTGCAGATACCTCGACAGGGTGGTCCTACGAGCAGTACTTC
NA	TRBD2	TRBV7-7	TRBJ2-5	CASSLGWSGRFAETQYF	TGTGCTAGCAGCTTAGGGTGGAGCGGGAGGTTTGCAGAGACCCAGTACTTC
NA	TRBD1	TRBV9	TRBJ2-3	CASSYRDSADTQYF	TGTGCCAGCAGCTACCGGGACAGCGCGGATACGCAGTATTTT
NA	NA	TRBV15	TRBJ1-5	CATSRAGRGNQPQHF	TGTGCCACCAGCAGAGCGGGCAGGGGAAATCAGCCCCAGCATTTT
once	NA	TRBV6-6	TRBJ1-1	CASSQGRNTEAFF	TGTGCCAGCAGCCAAGGACGGAACACTGAAGCTTTCTTT
NA	NA	TRBV5-1	TRBJ2-7	CASSPGGSRVSYEQYF	TGCGCCAGCAGCCCCGGTGGGTCACGAGTGAGCTACGAGCAGTACTTC
NA	NA	TRBV13	TRBJ2-7	CASSLGLGGYEQYF	TGTGCCAGCAGCTTAGGACTAGGGGGCTACGAGCAGTACTTC